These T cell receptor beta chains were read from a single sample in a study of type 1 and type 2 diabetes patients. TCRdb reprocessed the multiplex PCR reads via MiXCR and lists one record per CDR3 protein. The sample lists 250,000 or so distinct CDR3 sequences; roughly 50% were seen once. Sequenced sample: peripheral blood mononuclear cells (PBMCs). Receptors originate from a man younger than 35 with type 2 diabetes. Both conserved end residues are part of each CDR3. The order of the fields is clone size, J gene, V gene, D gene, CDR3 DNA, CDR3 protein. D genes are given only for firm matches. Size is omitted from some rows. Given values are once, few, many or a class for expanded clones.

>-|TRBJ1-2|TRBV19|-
TGTGCCAGTAGTATACTGGCGGAGCTTGACTATGGCTACACCTTC
CASSILAELDYGYTF
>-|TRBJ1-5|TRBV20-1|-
TGCAGTGCTAGGAGCTCGGGGGGTCAGCCCCAGCATTTT
CSARSSGGQPQHF
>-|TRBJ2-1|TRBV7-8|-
TGTGCCAGCAACCCGACTAGTAGTAGCTATGAGCAGTTCTTC
CASNPTSSSYEQFF
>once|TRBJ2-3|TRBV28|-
TGTGCCAGCAAGGATGGAAATACAGATACGCAGTATTTT
CASKDGNTDTQYF
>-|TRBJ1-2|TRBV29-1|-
TGCAGCGACCAGGAGGGGGACTATGGCTACACCTTC
CSDQEGDYGYTF
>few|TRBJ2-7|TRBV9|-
TGTGCCAGCAGCGTAGGCCAGGGCGAGTGGGACGAGCAGTACTTC
CASSVGQGEWDEQYF
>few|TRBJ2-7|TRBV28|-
TGTGCCAGCAGCTTGGTCAGATACGAGCAGTACTTC
CASSLVRYEQYF
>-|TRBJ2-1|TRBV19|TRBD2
TGTGCCAGCACGACTAGCAGTTTCTACAATGAGCAGTTCTTC
CASTTSSFYNEQFF
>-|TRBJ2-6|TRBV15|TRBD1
TGTGCCACCAGCAGAGGGACAGGCTCTGGGGCCAACGTCCTGACTTTC
CATSRGTGSGANVLTF
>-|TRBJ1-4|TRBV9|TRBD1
TGTGCCAGCAGCGTAGTGGTAGGGGGCCAAGAAAAACTGTTTTTT
CASSVVVGGQEKLFF
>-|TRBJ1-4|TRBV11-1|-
TGTGCCAGCAGTCGGAAAGTTGCAACTAATGAAAAACTGTTTTTT
CASSRKVATNEKLFF
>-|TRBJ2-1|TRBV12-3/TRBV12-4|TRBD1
TGTGCCAGTAATTGGGGGACAGGGACGAATGAGCAGTTCTTC
CASNWGTGTNEQFF
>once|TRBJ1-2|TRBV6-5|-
TGTGCCAGCATCCCATTCTCTGGGAGTAACTATGGCTACACCTTC
CASIPFSGSNYGYTF
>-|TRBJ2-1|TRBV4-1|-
TGCGCCAGCTGGGACCTCAGCTCCTACAATGAGCAGTTCTTC
CASWDLSSYNEQFF
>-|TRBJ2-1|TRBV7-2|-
TGTGCCAGCAGCGGGGTGGGGACGCGGACTTACAATGAGCAGTTCTTC
CASSGVGTRTYNEQFF
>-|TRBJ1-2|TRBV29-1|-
TGCAGCGTTCAATCCGGCGAAAACTATGGCTACACCTTC
CSVQSGENYGYTF
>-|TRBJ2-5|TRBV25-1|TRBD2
TGTGCCAGTAGTAGGACTAGCGGGATCCAAGAGACCCAGTACTTC
CASSRTSGIQETQYF
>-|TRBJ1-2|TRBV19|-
TGTGCCAGTCTCGGACAGCTATATGGCTACACCTTC
CASLGQLYGYTF
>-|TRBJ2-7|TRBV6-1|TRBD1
TGTGCCAGCACCTCCCGACAGGGTGGCCACGAGCAGTACTTC
CASTSRQGGHEQYF
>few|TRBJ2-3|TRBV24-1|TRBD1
TGTGCCACCAGTGATAGGGGTACAGGGGCAGATACGCAGTATTTT
CATSDRGTGADTQYF
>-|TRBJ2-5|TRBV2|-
TGTGCCAGCATCATACAAGAGACCCTGTACTTC
CASIIQETLYF
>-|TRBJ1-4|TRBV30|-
TGTGCCAGTAGCCTTATGGAACAGGGCGGGGAAAAACTGTTTTTT
CASSLMEQGGEKLFF
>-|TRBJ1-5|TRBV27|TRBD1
TGTGCCAGCAGTCGGGACAGCGGGGTTTGGAGCAATCAGCCCCAGCATTTT
CASSRDSGVWSNQPQHF
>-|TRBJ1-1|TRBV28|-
TGTGCCAGCAGGGGTTCGACAGAGAACACTGAAGCTTTCTTT
CASRGSTENTEAFF
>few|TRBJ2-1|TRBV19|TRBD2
TGTGCCAGTAGTATCTCTGGACTAGACGTTACTGAGCAGTTCTTC
CASSISGLDVTEQFF
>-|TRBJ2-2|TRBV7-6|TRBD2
TGTGCCAGCAGCTTAGGGCGGGAGAGGTACACCGGGGAGCTGTTTTTT
CASSLGRERYTGELFF
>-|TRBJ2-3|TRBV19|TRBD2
TGTGCCAGTAGTGCCGCTAGCGGGGGGCTCACAGATACGCAGTATTTT
CASSAASGGLTDTQYF
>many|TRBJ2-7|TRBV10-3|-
TGTGCCATCAGTGAGAACAAGAAGGGGACCTACGAGCAGTACTTC
CAISENKKGTYEQYF
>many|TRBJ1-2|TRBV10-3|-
TGTGCCATCAGTTCGGACGGCTATGGCTACACCTTC
CAISSDGYGYTF